Reported below is one T cell receptor beta chain. Germline CDR1 is MGHRA and CDR2 is YSYEKL. The V end lost 4 bases, the J end lost 2 bases, and 14 bases lay between the germline ends. The CDR3 totals 15 residues. The second PCR ran about 6 to 12 cycles with a sample-barcoded 5' primer and J-beta primers. MiXCR, applied by TCRdb to the 5' RACE reads, yields one record per CDR3 protein. The sample has around 780,000 distinct CDR3 sequences, around 24% seen once. The source of the sample is a study of blood T cells in healthy people across ages. These records were also assigned to another study, of T cells of mothers and their children.

The chain is built from TRBV4-1 and TRBJ2-5; D is uncertain. The sample taken for sequencing was blood. This sequence was found in a boy younger than 18 in good health. CDR3 amino acids: CASSRYSGTQETQYF. DNA of the CDR3: TGCGCCAGCAGCCGCTATTCAGGCACTCAAGAGACCCAGTACTTC.